This TCR beta chain appears in the sequencing data of a study of immune evolution from preneoplasia to lung adenocarcinoma. Looked up from germline, CDR1 is LGHNA and CDR2 is YSLEER. V gave up 1 base and J gave up 2 bases, with 9 bases separating them. This CDR3 is 14 amino acids long. Resections took place in Japan or China from about 2014 to 2018. Two lung cancer pathologists independently confirmed each histologic diagnosis. After pathologic assessment, macro-dissection selected premalignant or tumor cells for extraction. Profiled with immunoSEQ multiplex PCR; TCRdb holds only in-frame clones, not every one. This sample has about 6,100 clones; 80% occur once, and the top ten carry approximately 5.8%.

The sequence was collected from a person aged 50 to 70 with lung adenocarcinoma. Sequences were obtained from FFPE minimally invasive lung adenocarcinoma tissue. The chain uses TRBV4-3 and TRBJ2-7; no clear D. The CDR3 loop reads CASSQGRGPYEQYF. The CDR3 bases are TGCGCCAGCAGCCAAGGGAGAGGCCCCTACGAGCAGTACTTC.